This T cell receptor (beta chain) was sequenced for a study of blood T cell repertoires in COVID-19. The assay was immunoSEQ multiplex PCR, and TCRdb's table has in-frame clones only and misses some. Of under 60,000 clones detected, around 79% appear once; the ten largest clones hold around a fifth. Germline CDR1 and CDR2: GTSNPN and SVGIG (reference sequence). This CDR3 region has 14 residues. Deletions cut 4 bases from V and 3 bases from J, with 13 bases between. This clonotype originated in a human donor with active or convalescent COVID-19. The donor label of this sample is uncertain. Sequenced input: peripheral blood. The chain couples TRBV30 to TRBJ1-3; tentative D call: TRBD1 (5 bases). The chain's CDR3 is CAWTGFSDGNTIYF. The CDR3 coding sequence is TGTGCCTGGACAGGGTTCTCTGATGGAAACACCATATATTTT.